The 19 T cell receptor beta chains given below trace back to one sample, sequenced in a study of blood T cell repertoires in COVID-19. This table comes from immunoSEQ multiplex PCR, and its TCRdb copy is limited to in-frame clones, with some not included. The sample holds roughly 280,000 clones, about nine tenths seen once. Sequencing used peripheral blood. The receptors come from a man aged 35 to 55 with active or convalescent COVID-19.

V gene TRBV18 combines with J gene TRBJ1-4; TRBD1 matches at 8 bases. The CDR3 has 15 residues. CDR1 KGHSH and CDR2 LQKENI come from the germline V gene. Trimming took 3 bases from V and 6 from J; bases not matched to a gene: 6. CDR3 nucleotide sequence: TGTGCCAGCTCACCGGACAGGGTGGGGTATGAAAAACTGTTTTTT. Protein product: CASSPDRVGYEKLFF.

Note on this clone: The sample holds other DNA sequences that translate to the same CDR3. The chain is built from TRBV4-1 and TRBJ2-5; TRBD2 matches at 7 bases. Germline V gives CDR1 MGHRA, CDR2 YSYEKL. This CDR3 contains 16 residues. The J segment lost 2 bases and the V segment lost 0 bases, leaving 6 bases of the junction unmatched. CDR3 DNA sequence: TGCGCCAGCAGCCAAGATGGGGGAGGGTTACAAGAGACCCAGTACTTC. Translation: CASSQDGGGLQETQYF.

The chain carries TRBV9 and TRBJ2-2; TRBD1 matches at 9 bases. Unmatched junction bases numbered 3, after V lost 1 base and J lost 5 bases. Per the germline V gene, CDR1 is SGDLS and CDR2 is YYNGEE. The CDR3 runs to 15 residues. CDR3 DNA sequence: TGTGCCAGCAGCGTAACAGGGGGCGAAACCGGGGAGCTGTTTTTT. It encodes CASSVTGGETGELFF.

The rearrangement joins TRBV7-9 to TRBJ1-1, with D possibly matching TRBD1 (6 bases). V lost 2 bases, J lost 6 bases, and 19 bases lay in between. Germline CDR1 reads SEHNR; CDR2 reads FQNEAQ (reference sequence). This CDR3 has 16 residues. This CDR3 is CASSLSRTDLGAEAFF. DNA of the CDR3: TGTGCCAGCAGCTTATCAAGGACAGACCTTGGCGCTGAAGCTTTCTTT.

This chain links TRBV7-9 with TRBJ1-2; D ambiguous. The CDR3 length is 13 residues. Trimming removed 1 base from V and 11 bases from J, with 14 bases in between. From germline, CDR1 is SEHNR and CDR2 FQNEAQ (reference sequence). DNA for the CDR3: TGTGCCAGCAGCTTAGTAGGCGTCGACACGTACACCTTC. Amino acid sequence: CASSLVGVDTYTF.

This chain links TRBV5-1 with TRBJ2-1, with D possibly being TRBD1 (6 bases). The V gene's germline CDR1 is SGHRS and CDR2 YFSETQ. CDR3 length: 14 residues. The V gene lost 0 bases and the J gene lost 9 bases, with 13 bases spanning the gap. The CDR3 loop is CASSLVQGSVEQFF. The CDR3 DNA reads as TGCGCCAGCAGCTTGGTTCAGGGGTCGGTTGAGCAGTTCTTC.

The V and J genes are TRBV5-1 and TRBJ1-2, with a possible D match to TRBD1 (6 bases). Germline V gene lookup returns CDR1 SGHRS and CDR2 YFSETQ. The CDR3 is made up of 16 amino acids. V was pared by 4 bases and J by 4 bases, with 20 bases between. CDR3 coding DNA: TGCGCCAGCAGCCTCGGGGACACTTCCATCAGCTATGGCTACACCTTC. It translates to CASSLGDTSISYGYTF.

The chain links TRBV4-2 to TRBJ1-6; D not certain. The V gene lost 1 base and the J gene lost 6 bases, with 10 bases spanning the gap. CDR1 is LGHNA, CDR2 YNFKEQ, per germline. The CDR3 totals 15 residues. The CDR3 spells CASSQVVAGNSPLHF. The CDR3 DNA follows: TGTGCCAGCAGCCAAGTTGTGGCAGGTAATTCACCCCTCCACTTT.

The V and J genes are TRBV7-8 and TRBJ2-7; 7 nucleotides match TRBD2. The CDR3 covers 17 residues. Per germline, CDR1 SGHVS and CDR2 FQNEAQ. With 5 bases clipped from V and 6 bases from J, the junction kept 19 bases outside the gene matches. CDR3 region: CASSPDRGGRVFGEQYF. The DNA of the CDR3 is TGTGCCAGCAGCCCAGACCGCGGGGGAAGAGTTTTCGGCGAGCAGTACTTC.

CDR3 sequence (DNA): TGTGCCAGTAGTATAGCATTGGGACAGGGGTCCTACGAGCAGTACTTC. Translating gives CASSIALGQGSYEQYF. V gene TRBV19 combines with J gene TRBJ2-7; 10 bases match TRBD1. CDR1 and CDR2 (germline): LNHDA, SQIVND (reference sequence). V was pared by 1 base and J by 1 base, with 4 bases of the junction left unmatched. The CDR3 contains 16 residues.

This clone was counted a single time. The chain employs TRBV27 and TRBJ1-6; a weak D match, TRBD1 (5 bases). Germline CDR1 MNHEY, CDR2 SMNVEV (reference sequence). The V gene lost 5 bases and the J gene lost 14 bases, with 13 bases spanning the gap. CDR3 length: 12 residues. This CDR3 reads CASSNGGSSLHF. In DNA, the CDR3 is TGTGCCAGCAGTAACGGGGGATCTTCCCTCCACTTT.

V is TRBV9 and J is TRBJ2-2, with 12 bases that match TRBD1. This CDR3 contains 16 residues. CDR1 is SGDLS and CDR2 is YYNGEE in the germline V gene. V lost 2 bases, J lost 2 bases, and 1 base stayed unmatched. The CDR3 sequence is CASSVGTGGNTGELFF. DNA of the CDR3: TGTGCCAGCAGCGTCGGGACAGGGGGCAACACCGGGGAGCTGTTTTTT.

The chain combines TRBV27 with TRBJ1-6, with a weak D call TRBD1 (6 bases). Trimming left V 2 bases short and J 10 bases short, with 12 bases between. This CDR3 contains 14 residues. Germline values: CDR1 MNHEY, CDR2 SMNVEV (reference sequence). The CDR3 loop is CASSLQGRASPLHF. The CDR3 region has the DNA TGTGCCAGCAGTTTACAGGGGAGGGCGTCACCCCTCCACTTT.

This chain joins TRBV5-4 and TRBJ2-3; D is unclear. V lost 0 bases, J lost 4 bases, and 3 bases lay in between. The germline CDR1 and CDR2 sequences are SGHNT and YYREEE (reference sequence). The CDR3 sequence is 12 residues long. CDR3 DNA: TGTGCCAGCAGCTTGGTATCAGATACGCAGTATTTT. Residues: CASSLVSDTQYF. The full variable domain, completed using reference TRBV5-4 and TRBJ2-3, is ETGVTQSPTHLIKTRGQQVTLRCSSQSGHNTVSWYQQALGQGPQFIFQYYREEENGRGNFPPRFSGLQFPNYSSELNVNALELDDSALYLCASSLVSDTQYFGPGTRLTVL.

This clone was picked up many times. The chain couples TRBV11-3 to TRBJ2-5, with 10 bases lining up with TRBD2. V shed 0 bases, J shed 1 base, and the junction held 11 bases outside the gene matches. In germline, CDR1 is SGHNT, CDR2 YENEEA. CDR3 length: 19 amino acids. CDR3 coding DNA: TGTGCCAGCAGCTTAGAGGGTTTCGGACTAGCGGCCAGCCAAGAGACCCAGTACTTC. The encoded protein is CASSLEGFGLAASQETQYF. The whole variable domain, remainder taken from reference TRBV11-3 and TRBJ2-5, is EAGVVQSPRYKIIEKKQPVAFWCNPISGHNTLYWYLQNLGQGPELLIRYENEEAVDDSQLPKDRFSAERLKGVDSTLKIQPAELGDSAVYLCASSLEGFGLAASQETQYFGPGTRLLVL.

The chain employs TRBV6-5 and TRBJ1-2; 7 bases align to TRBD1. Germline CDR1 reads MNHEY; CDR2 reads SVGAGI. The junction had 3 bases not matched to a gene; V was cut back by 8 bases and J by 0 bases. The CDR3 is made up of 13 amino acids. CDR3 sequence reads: CASWDRSNYGYTF. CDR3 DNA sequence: TGTGCCAGCTGGGACAGATCTAACTATGGCTACACCTTC.

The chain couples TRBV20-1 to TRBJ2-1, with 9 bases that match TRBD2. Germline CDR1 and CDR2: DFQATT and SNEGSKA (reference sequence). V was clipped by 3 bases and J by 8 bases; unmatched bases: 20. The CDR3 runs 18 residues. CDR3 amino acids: CSASKGTSTFRGEDEQFF. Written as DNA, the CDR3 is TGCAGTGCTAGTAAGGGGACTAGCACCTTTAGGGGAGAGGATGAGCAGTTCTTC.

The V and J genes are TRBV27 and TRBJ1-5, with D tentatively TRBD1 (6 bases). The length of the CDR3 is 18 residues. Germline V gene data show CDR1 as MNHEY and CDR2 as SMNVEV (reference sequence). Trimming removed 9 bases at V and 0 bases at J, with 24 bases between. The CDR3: CARGTPDRTDYSNQPQHF. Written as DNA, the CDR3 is TGTGCCAGGGGGACACCGGACCGGACAGATTATAGCAATCAGCCCCAGCATTTT.

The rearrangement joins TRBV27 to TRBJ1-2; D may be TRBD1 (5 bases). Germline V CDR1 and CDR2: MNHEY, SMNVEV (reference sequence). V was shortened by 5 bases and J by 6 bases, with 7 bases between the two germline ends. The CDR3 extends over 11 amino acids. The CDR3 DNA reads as TGTGCCAGCAGTCCAGGGAATGGCTACACCTTC. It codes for CASSPGNGYTF.